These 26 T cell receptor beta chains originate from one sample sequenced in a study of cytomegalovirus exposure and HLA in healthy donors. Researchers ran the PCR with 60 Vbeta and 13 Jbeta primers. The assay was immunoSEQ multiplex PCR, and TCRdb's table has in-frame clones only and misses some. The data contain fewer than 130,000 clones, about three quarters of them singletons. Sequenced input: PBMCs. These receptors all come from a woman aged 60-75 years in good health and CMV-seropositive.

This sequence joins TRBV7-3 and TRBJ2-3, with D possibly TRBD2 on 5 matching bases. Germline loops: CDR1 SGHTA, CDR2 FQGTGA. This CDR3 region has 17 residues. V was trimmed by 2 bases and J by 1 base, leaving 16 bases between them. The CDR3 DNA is TGTGCCAGCAGCTTATGGGCCGCTCCGAGGGGCACAGATACGCAGTATTTT. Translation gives CASSLWAAPRGTDTQYF.

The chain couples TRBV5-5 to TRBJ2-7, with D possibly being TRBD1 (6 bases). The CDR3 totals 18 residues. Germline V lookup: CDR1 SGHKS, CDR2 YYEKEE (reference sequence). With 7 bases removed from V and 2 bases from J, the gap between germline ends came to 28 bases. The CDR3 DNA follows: TGTGCCAGCTCCCGGGGTGGCCCCTACGCAGGGGCAACCTACGAGCAGTACTTC. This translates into CASSRGGPYAGATYEQYF.

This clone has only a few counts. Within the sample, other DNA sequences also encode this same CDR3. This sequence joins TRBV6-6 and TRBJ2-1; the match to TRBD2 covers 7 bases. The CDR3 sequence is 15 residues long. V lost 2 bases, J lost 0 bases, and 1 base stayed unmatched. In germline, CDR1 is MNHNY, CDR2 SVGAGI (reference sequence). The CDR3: CASSYGGGSYNEQFF. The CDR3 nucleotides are TGTGCCAGCAGTTACGGGGGGGGCTCCTACAATGAGCAGTTCTTC.

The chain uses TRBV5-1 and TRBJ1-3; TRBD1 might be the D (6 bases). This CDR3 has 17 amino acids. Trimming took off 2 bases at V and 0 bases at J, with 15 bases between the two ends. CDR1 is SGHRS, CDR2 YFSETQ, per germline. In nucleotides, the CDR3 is TGCGCCAGCAGCTTACTATCAGGGGCCAGCTCTGGAAACACCATATATTTT. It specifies CASSLLSGASSGNTIYF.

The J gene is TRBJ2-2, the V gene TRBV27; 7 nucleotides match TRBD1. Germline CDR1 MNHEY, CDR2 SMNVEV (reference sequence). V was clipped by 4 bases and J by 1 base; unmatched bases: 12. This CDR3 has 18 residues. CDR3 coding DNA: TGTGCCAGCAGTTCTCTTGGTGGGGCAGGGGGGAACACCGGGGAGCTGTTTTTT. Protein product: CASSSLGGAGGNTGELFF.

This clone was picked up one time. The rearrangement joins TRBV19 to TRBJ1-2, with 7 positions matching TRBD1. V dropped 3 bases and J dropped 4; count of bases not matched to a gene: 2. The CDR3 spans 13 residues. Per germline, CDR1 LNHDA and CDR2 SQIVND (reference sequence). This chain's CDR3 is CASSIGDSYGYTF. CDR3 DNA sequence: TGTGCCAGTAGTATTGGGGACAGCTATGGCTACACCTTC.

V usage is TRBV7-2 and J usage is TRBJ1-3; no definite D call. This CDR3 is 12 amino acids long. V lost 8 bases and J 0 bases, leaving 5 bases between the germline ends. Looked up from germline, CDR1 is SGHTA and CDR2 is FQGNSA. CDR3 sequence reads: CASGRSGNTIYF. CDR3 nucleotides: TGTGCCAGCGGGCGCTCTGGAAACACCATATATTTT.

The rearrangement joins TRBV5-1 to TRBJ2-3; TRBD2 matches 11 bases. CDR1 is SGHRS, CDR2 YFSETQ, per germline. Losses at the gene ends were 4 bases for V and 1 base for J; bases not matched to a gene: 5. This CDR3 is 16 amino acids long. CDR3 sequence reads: CASSTLAGGGTDTQYF. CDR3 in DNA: TGCGCCAGCAGCACCTTAGCGGGAGGGGGCACAGATACGCAGTATTTT.

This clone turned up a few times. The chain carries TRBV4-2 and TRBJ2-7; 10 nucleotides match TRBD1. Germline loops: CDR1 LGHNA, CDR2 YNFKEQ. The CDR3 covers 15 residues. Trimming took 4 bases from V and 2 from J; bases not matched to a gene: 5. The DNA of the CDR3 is TGTGCCAGCAGCCCCGTGGGGACAGGGGCCTACGAGCAGTACTTC. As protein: CASSPVGTGAYEQYF.

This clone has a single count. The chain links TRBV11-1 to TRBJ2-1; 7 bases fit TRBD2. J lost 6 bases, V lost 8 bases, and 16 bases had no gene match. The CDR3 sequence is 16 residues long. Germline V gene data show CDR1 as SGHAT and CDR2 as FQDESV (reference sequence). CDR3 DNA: TGTGCCAGCTCCTGGGGCGGACTAGGGATAGGCAATGAGCAGTTCTTC. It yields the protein CASSWGGLGIGNEQFF.

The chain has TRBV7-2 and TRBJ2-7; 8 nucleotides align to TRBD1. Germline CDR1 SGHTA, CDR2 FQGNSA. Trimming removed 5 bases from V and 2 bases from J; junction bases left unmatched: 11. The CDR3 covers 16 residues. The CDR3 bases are TGTGCCAGCAGCACCGCCGCAGGGGGCCGAACCTACGAGCAGTACTTC. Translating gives CASSTAAGGRTYEQYF.

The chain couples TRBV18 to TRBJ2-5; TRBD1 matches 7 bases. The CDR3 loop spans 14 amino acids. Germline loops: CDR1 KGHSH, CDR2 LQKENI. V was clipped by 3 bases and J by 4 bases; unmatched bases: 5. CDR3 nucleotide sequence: TGTGCCAGCTCACCGCTCAGACAGGGAGAGACCCAGTACTTC. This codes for CASSPLRQGETQYF.

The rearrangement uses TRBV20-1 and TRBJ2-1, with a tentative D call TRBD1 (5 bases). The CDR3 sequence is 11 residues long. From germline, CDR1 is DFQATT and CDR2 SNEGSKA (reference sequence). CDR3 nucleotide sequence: TGCAGCCACAGGTCATCTCATGAGCAGTTCTTC. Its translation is CSHRSSHEQFF.

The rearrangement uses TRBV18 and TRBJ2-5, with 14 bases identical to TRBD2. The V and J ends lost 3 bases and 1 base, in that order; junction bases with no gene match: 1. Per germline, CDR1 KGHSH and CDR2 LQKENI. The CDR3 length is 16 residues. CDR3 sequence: CASSPGTSGSQETQYF. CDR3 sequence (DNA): TGTGCCAGCTCACCTGGGACTAGCGGGAGCCAAGAGACCCAGTACTTC.

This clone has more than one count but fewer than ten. CDR3 protein: CASTGYSNQPQHF. The CDR3 nucleotides are TGTGCCAGTACAGGTTATAGCAATCAGCCCCAGCATTTT. The chain uses TRBV19 and TRBJ1-5; D not certain. The germline CDR1 and CDR2 sequences are LNHDA and SQIVND (reference sequence). The CDR3 totals 13 residues. Trimming left V 7 bases short and J 0 bases short, with 7 bases between.

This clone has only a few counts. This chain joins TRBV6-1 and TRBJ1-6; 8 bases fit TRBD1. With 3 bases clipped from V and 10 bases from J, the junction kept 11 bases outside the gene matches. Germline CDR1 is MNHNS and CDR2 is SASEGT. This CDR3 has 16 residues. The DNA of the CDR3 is TGTGCCAGCAGTGAGTCGCAGGGGGCGACTTGGTCACCCCTCCACTTT. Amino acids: CASSESQGATWSPLHF.

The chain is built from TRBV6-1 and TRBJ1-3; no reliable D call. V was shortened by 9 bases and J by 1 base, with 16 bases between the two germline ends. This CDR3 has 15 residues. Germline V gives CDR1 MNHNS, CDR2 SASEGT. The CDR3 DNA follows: TGTGCCAGTGCTCCCTCTCTAGTATCTGGAAACACCATATATTTT. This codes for CASAPSLVSGNTIYF.

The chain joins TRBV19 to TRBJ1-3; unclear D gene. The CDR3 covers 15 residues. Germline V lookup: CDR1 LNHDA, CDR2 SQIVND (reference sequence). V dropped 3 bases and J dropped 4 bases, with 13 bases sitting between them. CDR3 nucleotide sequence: TGTGCCAGTAGTATCTACGGGAACACCGGAAACACCATATATTTT. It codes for CASSIYGNTGNTIYF. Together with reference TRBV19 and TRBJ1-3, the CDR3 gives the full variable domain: DGGITQSPKYLFRKEGQNVTLSCEQNLNHDAMYWYRQDPGQGLRLIYYSQIVNDFQKGDIAEGYSVSREKKESFPLTVTSAQKNPTAFYLCASSIYGNTGNTIYFGEGSWLTVV.

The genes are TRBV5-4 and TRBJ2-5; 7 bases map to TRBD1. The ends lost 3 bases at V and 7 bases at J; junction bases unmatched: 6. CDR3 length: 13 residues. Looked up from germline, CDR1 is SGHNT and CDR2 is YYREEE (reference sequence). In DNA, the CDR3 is TGTGCCAGCAGCTCCGGGACAGAGGGGACCCAGTACTTC. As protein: CASSSGTEGTQYF.

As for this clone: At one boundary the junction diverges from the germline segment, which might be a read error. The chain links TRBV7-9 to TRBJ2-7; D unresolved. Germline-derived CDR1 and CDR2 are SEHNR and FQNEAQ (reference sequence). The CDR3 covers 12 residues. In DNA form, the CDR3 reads TGTTCCAGCAGCTTAGACGGCTACGAGCAGTACTTC. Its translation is CSSSLDGYEQYF.

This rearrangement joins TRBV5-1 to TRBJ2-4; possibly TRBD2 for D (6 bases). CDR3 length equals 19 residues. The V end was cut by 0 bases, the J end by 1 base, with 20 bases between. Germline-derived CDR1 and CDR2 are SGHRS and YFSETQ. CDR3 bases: TGCGCCAGCAGCTTGGTATCCGCGGGGTCCGAGTGGGCCAAAAACATTCAGTACTTC. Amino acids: CASSLVSAGSEWAKNIQYF.

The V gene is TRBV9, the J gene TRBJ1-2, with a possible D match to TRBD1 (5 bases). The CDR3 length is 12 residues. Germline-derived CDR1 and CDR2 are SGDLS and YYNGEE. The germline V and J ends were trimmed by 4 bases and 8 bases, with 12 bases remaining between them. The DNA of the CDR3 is TGTGCCAGCAGCCCCCTAGGACACGGCTACACCTTC. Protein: CASSPLGHGYTF.

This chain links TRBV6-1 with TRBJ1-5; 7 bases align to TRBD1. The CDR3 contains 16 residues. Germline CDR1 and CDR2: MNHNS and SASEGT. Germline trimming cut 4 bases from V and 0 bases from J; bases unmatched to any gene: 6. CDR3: CASSGGTEDSNQPQHF. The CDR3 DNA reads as TGTGCCAGCAGTGGAGGGACAGAAGATAGCAATCAGCCCCAGCATTTT.

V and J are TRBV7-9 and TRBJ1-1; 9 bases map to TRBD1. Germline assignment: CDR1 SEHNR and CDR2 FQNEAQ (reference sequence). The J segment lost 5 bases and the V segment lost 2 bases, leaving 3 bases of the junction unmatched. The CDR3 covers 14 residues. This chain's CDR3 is CASSLTGTGTEAFF. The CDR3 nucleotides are TGTGCCAGCAGCTTAACCGGGACAGGGACTGAAGCTTTCTTT.

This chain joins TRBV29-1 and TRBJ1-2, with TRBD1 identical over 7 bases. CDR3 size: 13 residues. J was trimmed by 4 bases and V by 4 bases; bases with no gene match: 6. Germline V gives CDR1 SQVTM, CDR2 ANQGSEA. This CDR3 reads CSVVNRGGYGYTF. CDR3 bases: TGCAGCGTTGTTAACAGGGGTGGCTATGGCTACACCTTC. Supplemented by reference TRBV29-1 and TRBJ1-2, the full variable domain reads SAVISQKPSRDICQRGTSLTIQCQVDSQVTMMFWYRQQPGQSLTLIATANQGSEATYESGFVIDKFPISRPNLTFSTLTVSNMSPEDSSIYLCSVVNRGGYGYTFGSGTRLTVV.

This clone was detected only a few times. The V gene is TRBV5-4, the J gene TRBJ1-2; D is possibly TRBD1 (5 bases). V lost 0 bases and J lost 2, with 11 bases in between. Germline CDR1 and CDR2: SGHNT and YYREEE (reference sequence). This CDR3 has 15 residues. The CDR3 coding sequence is TGTGCCAGCAGCTTGGGGGGCGGGACCAACTATGGCTACACCTTC. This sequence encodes CASSLGGGTNYGYTF.